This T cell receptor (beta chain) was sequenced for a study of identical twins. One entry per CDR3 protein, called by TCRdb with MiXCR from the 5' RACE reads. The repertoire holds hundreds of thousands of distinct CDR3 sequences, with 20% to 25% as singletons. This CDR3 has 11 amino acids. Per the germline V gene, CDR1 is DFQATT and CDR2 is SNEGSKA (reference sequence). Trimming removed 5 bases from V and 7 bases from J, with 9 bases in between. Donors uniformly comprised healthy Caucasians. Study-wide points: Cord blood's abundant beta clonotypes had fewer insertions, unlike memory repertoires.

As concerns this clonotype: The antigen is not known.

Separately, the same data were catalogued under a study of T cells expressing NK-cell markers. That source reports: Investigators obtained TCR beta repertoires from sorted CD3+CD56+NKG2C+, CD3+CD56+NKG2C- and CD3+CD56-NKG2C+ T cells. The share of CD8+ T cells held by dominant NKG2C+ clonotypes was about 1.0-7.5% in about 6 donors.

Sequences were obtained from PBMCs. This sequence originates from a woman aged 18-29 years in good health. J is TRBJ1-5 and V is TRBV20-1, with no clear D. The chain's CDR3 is CSASHGQPQHF. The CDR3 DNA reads TGCAGTGCTTCCCACGGGCAGCCCCAGCATTTT.